Shown below are 22 T cell receptor beta chains from a single sample sequenced in a study of OX40 agonist ivuxolimab in advanced cancers. Library creation used the immunoSEQ multiplex PCR assay. Not all clones reach the TCRdb copy of this immuneACCESS table, which keeps in-frame sequences only. Checked studies attribute under half of the gap to unresolved V genes and leave the rest unexplained. The sample includes around 95,000 clones, with approximately 90% observed a single time. The ten largest clones add up to around 0.16% of the sample. The input for sequencing was CD4+ or CD8+ T cells sorted from blood, taken in a trial of the OX40 agonist ivuxolimab. All receptors derive from an adult with an advanced solid tumor such as melanoma, head and neck, liver or kidney cancer.

This chain links TRBV29-1 with TRBJ2-1; 7 nucleotides match TRBD2. Germline V gene data show CDR1 as SQVTM and CDR2 as ANQGSEA. There are 13 residues in the CDR3. Trimming removed 4 bases from V and 7 bases from J; junction bases left unmatched: 7. The CDR3 region has the DNA TGCAGCGTTGTTGCGGGAGTTTCGAATGAGCAGTTCTTC. This encodes CSVVAGVSNEQFF.

There are a few counts of this clone. The chain uses TRBV7-8 and TRBJ2-1, with D perhaps matching TRBD1 (6 bases). Trimming left V 5 bases short and J 1 base short, with 9 bases between. Germline loops: CDR1 SGHVS, CDR2 FQNEAQ. The CDR3 consists of 14 residues. The CDR3 nucleotides are TGTGCCAGCAGCACCACAGGGTCCTACAATGAGCAGTTCTTC. It is translated as CASSTTGSYNEQFF.

The chain is built from TRBV6-1 and TRBJ2-2; perhaps TRBD1 as D (5 bases). The ends were cut back, 2 bases at V and 2 bases at J, with 12 bases in the middle. CDR3 size: 16 residues. In germline, CDR1 is MNHNS, CDR2 SASEGT. The CDR3: CASSESAGFNTGELFF. CDR3 DNA: TGTGCCAGCAGTGAATCGGCAGGGTTTAACACCGGGGAGCTGTTTTTT.

The gene calls are TRBV10-1 and TRBJ1-1; D not certain. Germline CDR1 WNHNN, CDR2 SYGVQD (reference sequence). V lost 3 bases, J lost 3 bases, and 5 bases lay in between. This CDR3 has 12 amino acids. CDR3: CASSDSYTEAFF. CDR3 nucleotide sequence: TGCGCCAGCAGTGACAGTTACACTGAAGCTTTCTTT.

The chain couples TRBV6-6 to TRBJ2-5; possible D gene TRBD1, 6 bases. This CDR3 has 13 amino acids. The V gene's germline CDR1 is MNHNY and CDR2 SVGAGI (reference sequence). V was cut by 5 bases and J by 5 bases, with 12 bases left in between. The CDR3 nucleotides are TGTGCCAGCAGTACAGGGACCCTCGAGACCCAGTACTTC. Translating gives CASSTGTLETQYF.

This rearrangement joins TRBV4-1 to TRBJ1-1, with 7 bases aligning to TRBD1. The V gene end was trimmed by 1 base and the J gene end by 5 bases; junction bases not matched to a gene: 4. Per the germline V gene, CDR1 is MGHRA and CDR2 is YSYEKL. The CDR3 runs 14 residues. The CDR3 nucleotides are TGCGCCAGCAGCCAAGTGACAGGGAGGACTGAAGCTTTCTTT. Encoded protein: CASSQVTGRTEAFF.

V gene TRBV14 combines with J gene TRBJ2-1; TRBD1 matches 8 bases. The ends lost 3 bases at V and 0 bases at J; junction bases unmatched: 4. The length of the CDR3 is 16 residues. CDR1 is SGHDN and CDR2 is FVKESK in the germline V gene. In DNA, the CDR3 is TGTGCCAGCAGCCAGGGACAGGCCTACTCCTACAATGAGCAGTTCTTC. The encoded protein is CASSQGQAYSYNEQFF.

In its sample, this clone was seen a few times. Other DNA variants within this sample encode the same CDR3. The DNA for the CDR3 is TGTGCCAGCAGCTCGTTAGCGGGAGGGACAGATACGCAGTATTTT. This codes for CASSSLAGGTDTQYF. V gene TRBV5-4 combines with J gene TRBJ2-3, with 11 nucleotides matching TRBD2. The CDR3 covers 15 residues. Germline V gene data show CDR1 as SGHNT and CDR2 as YYREEE (reference sequence). The J segment lost 3 bases and the V segment lost 3 bases, leaving 3 bases of the junction unmatched.

V gene TRBV4-2 combines with J gene TRBJ2-3, with D possibly matching TRBD1 (6 bases). Trimming took 0 bases from V and 3 from J, leaving 16 bases between them. Germline V CDR1 and CDR2: LGHNA, YNFKEQ. The CDR3 runs to 17 residues. The CDR3 DNA is TGTGCCAGCAGCCAAGAGACTGCAGGGGTCAGGACAGATACGCAGTATTTT. Its protein is CASSQETAGVRTDTQYF.

This chain links TRBV2 with TRBJ2-2; 8 bases are a match to TRBD1. After removal of 6 bases from V and 5 bases from J, the junction contained 8 bases not matched to a gene. CDR3 length equals 15 residues. Germline V gives CDR1 SNHLY, CDR2 FYNNEI. The CDR3 is CASRDDRGGTGELFF. CDR3 bases: TGTGCCAGCAGAGACGACAGGGGAGGAACCGGGGAGCTGTTTTTT.

The rearrangement uses TRBV6-5 and TRBJ2-7; TRBD2 agrees at 7 bases. The junction had 10 bases not matched to a gene; V was cut back by 7 bases and J by 7 bases. Germline CDR1 reads MNHEY; CDR2 reads SVGAGI. The CDR3 consists of 13 residues. CDR3 sequence (DNA): TGTGCCAGCATACCTCGCGGGAGTCGGGAGCAGTACTTC. It specifies CASIPRGSREQYF.

The genes are TRBV6-1 and TRBJ2-7; D unclear. Germline V lookup: CDR1 MNHNS, CDR2 SASEGT. The germline V and J ends were trimmed by 6 bases and 3 bases, with 9 bases remaining between them. The CDR3 loop spans 12 amino acids. The CDR3 DNA reads TGTGCCAGCAGCCTACTAAACTACGAGCAGTACTTC. Its protein is CASSLLNYEQYF.

Here the CDR3 reads CAWSRTLMSGYTF. Here the CDR3 DNA reads TGTGCCTGGTCCCGGACCCTTATGAGTGGCTACACCTTC. This rearrangement joins TRBV30 to TRBJ1-2; D not certain. This CDR3 region has 13 residues. V gave up 5 bases and J gave up 7 bases, with 17 bases separating them. Germline values: CDR1 GTSNPN, CDR2 SVGIG (reference sequence). Full variable domain (missing parts from reference TRBV30 and TRBJ1-2): SQTIHQWPATLVQPVGSPLSLECTVEGTSNPNLYWYRQAAGRGLQLLFYSVGIGQISSEVPQNLSASRPQDRQFILSSKKLLLSDSGFYLCAWSRTLMSGYTFGSGTRLTVV.

In DNA, the CDR3 is TGTGCCAGCAGCTTGGGGGACTCGACCTACAATGAGCAGTTCTTC. Amino acid sequence: CASSLGDSTYNEQFF. The chain links TRBV5-6 to TRBJ2-1, with D possibly TRBD2 on 6 matching bases. This CDR3 contains 15 residues. CDR1 and CDR2 (germline): SGHDT, YYEEEE. V was shortened by 0 bases and J by 2 bases, with 9 bases between the two germline ends.

This clone was counted once. This chain links TRBV28 with TRBJ1-2; D call uncertain. The germline V and J ends were trimmed by 4 bases and 4 bases, with 7 bases remaining between them. CDR1 and CDR2 (germline): MDHEN, SYDVKM. The CDR3 has 12 amino acids. The CDR3 sequence: CASSSRSYGYTF. The CDR3 DNA is TGTGCCAGCAGTTCCAGAAGCTATGGCTACACCTTC.

The rearrangement uses TRBV7-8 and TRBJ1-2; D is ambiguous. The CDR3 contains 14 residues. Trimming took 6 bases from V and 2 from J, leaving 13 bases between them. CDR1 is SGHVS, CDR2 FQNEAQ, per germline. CDR3 nucleotides: TGTGCCAGCAGTCGTACTGGTACGAACTATGGCTACACCTTC. This translates into CASSRTGTNYGYTF. The variable domain in full, completed from reference TRBV7-8 and TRBJ1-2, reads GAGVSQSPRYKVAKRGQDVALRCDPISGHVSLFWYQQALGQGPEFLTYFQNEAQLDKSGLPSDRFFAERPEGSVSTLKIQRTQQEDSAVYLCASSRTGTNYGYTFGSGTRLTVV.

The chain uses TRBV7-6 and TRBJ2-5, with 11 positions matching TRBD1. The germline V gene has CDR1 SGHVS and CDR2 FNYEAQ. Trimming removed 5 bases from V and 4 bases from J; junction bases left unmatched: 6. This CDR3 has 15 residues. The CDR3 DNA is TGTGCCAGCAGCGTCGGGACAGGGGGAGGAGAGACCCAGTACTTC. This translates into CASSVGTGGGETQYF.

This clone was counted a single time. V gene TRBV6-1 combines with J gene TRBJ2-4; D possibly corresponds to TRBD2 (6 bases). The CDR3 spans 15 residues. Germline values: CDR1 MNHNS, CDR2 SASEGT. With 1 base removed from V and 2 bases from J, the gap between germline ends came to 9 bases. The CDR3 is CASSEGGRTKNIQYF. The CDR3 DNA reads as TGTGCCAGCAGTGAAGGTGGGAGGACCAAAAACATTCAGTACTTC.

This rearrangement joins TRBV7-8 to TRBJ2-7; D ambiguous. Germline lookup yields CDR1 SGHVS and CDR2 FQNEAQ. Between the trimmed V and J ends, which lost 0 bases and 4 bases, there was a span of 10 bases. CDR3 size: 14 residues. CDR3 sequence (DNA): TGTGCCAGCAGCTTAGCGGCTCTTGGATACGAGCAGTACTTC. This encodes CASSLAALGYEQYF. Drawing the rest from reference TRBV7-8 and TRBJ2-7, the complete variable domain is GAGVSQSPRYKVAKRGQDVALRCDPISGHVSLFWYQQALGQGPEFLTYFQNEAQLDKSGLPSDRFFAERPEGSVSTLKIQRTQQEDSAVYLCASSLAALGYEQYFGPGTRLTVT.

This chain joins TRBV19 and TRBJ2-1; D gene uncertain. With 3 bases removed from V and 3 bases from J, the gap between germline ends came to 18 bases. CDR1 and CDR2 (germline): LNHDA, SQIVND (reference sequence). CDR3 size: 17 residues. The CDR3 sequence: CASSMGPPKGFYNEQFF. DNA of the CDR3: TGTGCCAGTAGTATGGGTCCTCCCAAGGGCTTCTACAATGAGCAGTTCTTC.

The genes are TRBV27 and TRBJ1-5; D may be TRBD1 (5 bases). CDR3 length: 15 amino acids. Germline CDR1 is MNHEY and CDR2 is SMNVEV (reference sequence). V lost 7 bases to trimming and J lost 2 bases, with 15 bases between them. The CDR3 protein is CASMAGSGGNQPQHF. Written as DNA, the CDR3 is TGTGCCAGCATGGCGGGATCGGGGGGCAATCAGCCCCAGCATTTT.

The chain combines TRBV13 with TRBJ1-1; 11 positions match TRBD1. Germline V gives CDR1 PRHDT, CDR2 FYEKMQ (reference sequence). CDR3 size: 16 residues. Trimming removed 5 bases from V and 3 bases from J; junction bases left unmatched: 8. The CDR3 sequence: CASSGGQGVPYTEAFF. CDR3 in DNA: TGTGCCAGCAGCGGGGGACAGGGGGTACCCTACACTGAAGCTTTCTTT.